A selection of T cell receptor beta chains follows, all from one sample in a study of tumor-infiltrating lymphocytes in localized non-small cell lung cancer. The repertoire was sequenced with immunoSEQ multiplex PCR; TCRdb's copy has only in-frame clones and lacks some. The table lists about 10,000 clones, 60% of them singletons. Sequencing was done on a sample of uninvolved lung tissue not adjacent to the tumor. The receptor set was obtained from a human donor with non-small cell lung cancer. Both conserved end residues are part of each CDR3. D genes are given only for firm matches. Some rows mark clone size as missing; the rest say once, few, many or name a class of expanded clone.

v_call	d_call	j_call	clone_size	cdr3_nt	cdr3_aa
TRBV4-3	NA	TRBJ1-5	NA	TGCGCCAGCAGCCAAGATCTTGGGGGCGGGCAGCCCCAGCATTTT	CASSQDLGGGQPQHF
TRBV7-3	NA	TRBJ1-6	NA	TGTGCCAGCAGCGCCAACACGGGGGGCAGCTCACCCCTCCACTTT	CASSANTGGSSPLHF
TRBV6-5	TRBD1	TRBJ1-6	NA	TGTGCCAGCAGAGCTCCGGGACAGGGAAGGACACCCCTCCACTTT	CASRAPGQGRTPLHF
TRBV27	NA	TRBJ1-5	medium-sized	TGTGCCAGCAGTCCCCGACGGGAGGGGGGCCAGCCCCAGCATTTT	CASSPRREGGQPQHF
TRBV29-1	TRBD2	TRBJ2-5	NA	TGCAGCGTTTCTCGTAGCGGGGGAGAGACCCAGTACTTC	CSVSRSGGETQYF
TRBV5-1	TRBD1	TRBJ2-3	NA	TGCGCCAGCAGCTTGGGGAGGACAGGTGCTAGCACAGATACGCAGTATTTT	CASSLGRTGASTDTQYF
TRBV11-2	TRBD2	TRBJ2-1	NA	TGTGCCAGCAGCTTAGGGACTAGCAGTGGGGACGAGCAGTTCTTC	CASSLGTSSGDEQFF
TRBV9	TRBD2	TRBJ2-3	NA	TGTGCCAGCAGCGTAGCGGGCGGGGGGGCCGCAGATACGCAGTATTTT	CASSVAGGGAADTQYF
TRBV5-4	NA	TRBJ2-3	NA	TGTGCCAGCAGCTATACAGGAAAGAGCACAGATACGCAGTATTTT	CASSYTGKSTDTQYF
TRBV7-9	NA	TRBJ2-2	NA	TGTGCCAGCAGCTTAGGAAACACCGGGGAGCTGTTTTTT	CASSLGNTGELFF
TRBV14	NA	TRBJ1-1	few	TGTGCCAGCAGGCAAAATGTGAACACTGAAGCTTTCTTT	CASRQNVNTEAFF
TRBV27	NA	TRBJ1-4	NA	TGTGCCAGCAGGTCCGCCATGGGGAGAGAAAAACTGTTTTTT	CASRSAMGREKLFF
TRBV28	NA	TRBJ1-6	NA	TGTGCCAGCAGTCCCCCCCAGGGCCAGCATTCACCCCTCCACTTT	CASSPPQGQHSPLHF
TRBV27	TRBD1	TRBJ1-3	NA	TGTGCCAGCAGTTTATCGGGACAGGGGGCCAGTGGAAACACCATATATTTT	CASSLSGQGASGNTIYF
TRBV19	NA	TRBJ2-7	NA	TGTGCCAGTATAGGAAGGTTTGGAGAGCAGTACTTC	CASIGRFGEQYF
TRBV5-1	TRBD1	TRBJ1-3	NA	TGCGCCAGCAGCTTAACAGGGGCTACCTCTGGAAACACCATATATTTT	CASSLTGATSGNTIYF
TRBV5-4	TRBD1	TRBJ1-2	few	TGTGCCAGCAGCCGAGGACAGGCTGCGGGCTACACCTTC	CASSRGQAAGYTF
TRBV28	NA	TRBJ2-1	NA	TGTGCCAGCAGTCCTGGGACCTCTAGGTACAATGAGCAGTTCTTC	CASSPGTSRYNEQFF
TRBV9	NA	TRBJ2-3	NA	TGTGCCAGCAGCGCCCTGCCGGGGGCCAAAGATACGCAGTATTTT	CASSALPGAKDTQYF
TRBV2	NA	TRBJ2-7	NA	TGTGCCATCATTTTCCGGGACGGGAACTACGAGCAGTACTTC	CAIIFRDGNYEQYF
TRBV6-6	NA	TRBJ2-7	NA	TGTGCCAGCAGTTATAACCTCTACGAGCAGTACTTC	CASSYNLYEQYF
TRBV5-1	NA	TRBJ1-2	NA	TGCGCCAGCAGCCAAAGTACTAACTATGGCTACACCTTC	CASSQSTNYGYTF
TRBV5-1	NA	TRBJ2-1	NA	TGCGCCAGTACCAGAGGTAGAGGGAGAGTTGAGCAGTTCTTC	CASTRGRGRVEQFF
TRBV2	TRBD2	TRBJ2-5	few	TGTGCCAGCAGACTAGCGGGGGAGACCCAGTACTTC	CASRLAGETQYF
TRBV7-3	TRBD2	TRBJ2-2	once	TGTGCCAGCAGCTTAGGGCGGGGGCTAGCGGGGAACACCGGGGAGCTGTTTTTT	CASSLGRGLAGNTGELFF
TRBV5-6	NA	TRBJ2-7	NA	TGTGCCAGCAGCCGCGGCTTATCCTACGAGCAGTACTTC	CASSRGLSYEQYF
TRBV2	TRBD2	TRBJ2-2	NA	TGTGCCAGCAGGGGGACTAGTGTCGCCGGGGAGCTGTTTTTT	CASRGTSVAGELFF
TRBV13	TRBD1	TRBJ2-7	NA	TGTGCCAGCAGCTTAGCCGGGACAGACAAAACCGAGCAGTACTTC	CASSLAGTDKTEQYF
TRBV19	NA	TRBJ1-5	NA	TGTGCCACAACGATGGGGAAACAGGGCGATCAGCCCCAGCATTTT	CATTMGKQGDQPQHF
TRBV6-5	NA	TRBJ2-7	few	TGTGCCAGCAGTATGGATGGGATGGGCGAACAGTACTTC	CASSMDGMGEQYF
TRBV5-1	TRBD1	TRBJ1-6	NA	TGCGCCAGCAGCTTACCCGGGACAGGGTTGGCCCTCCACTTT	CASSLPGTGLALHF
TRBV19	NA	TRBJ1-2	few	TGTGCCAGTAGTTCCGGGACCGAGAGTAGTGGCTACACCTTC	CASSSGTESSGYTF
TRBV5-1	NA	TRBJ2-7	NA	TGCGCCAGCCGGCCCAGGCTGGAGACGATCGAGCAGTACTTC	CASRPRLETIEQYF
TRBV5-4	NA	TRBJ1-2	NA	TGTGCCAGCAGCTTGATTGCAGGAGGCTACACCTTC	CASSLIAGGYTF
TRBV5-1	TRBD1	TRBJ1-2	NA	TGCGCCAGCAGCGGGGACAGGGACTATGGCTACACCTTC	CASSGDRDYGYTF
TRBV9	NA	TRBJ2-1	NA	TGTGCCAGCAGCGTAGGGAGCGACCGGATGGGGGAGCAGTTCTTC	CASSVGSDRMGEQFF
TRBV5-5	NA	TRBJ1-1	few	TGTGCCAGCAGCTTCAACACTGAAGCTTTCTTT	CASSFNTEAFF
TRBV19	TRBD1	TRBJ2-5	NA	TGTGCCAGTAGCCCACGGGACAGGGGAAAAGAGACCCAGTACTTC	CASSPRDRGKETQYF
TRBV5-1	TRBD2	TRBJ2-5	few	TGCGCCAGCAGCTTGGGCCCCACTAGCGGCGTCGGTGAGACCCAGTACTTC	CASSLGPTSGVGETQYF
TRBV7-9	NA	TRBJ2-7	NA	TGTGCCAGCAGCTTAGGTCCAGGGGGGAACGAGCAGTACTTC	CASSLGPGGNEQYF
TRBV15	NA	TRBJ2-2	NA	TGTGCCACCAGCAGAGATTATCGGGGTGGGAACACCGGGGAGCTGTTTTTT	CATSRDYRGGNTGELFF
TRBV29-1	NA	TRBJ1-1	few	TGCAGCACCCAGGGTAGGAACACTGAAGCTTTCTTT	CSTQGRNTEAFF
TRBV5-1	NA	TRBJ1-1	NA	TGCGCCAGCAGCTTGGGAGGGGGAGGGGTGAACACTGAAGCTTTCTTT	CASSLGGGGVNTEAFF
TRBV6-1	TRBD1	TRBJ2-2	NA	TGTGCCAGCACTCTGGACAGGTACACCGGGGAGCTGTTTTTT	CASTLDRYTGELFF
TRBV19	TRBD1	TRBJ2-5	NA	TGTGCCAGTAGTATGCGACAGGGGGCAGTGACCCAGTACTTC	CASSMRQGAVTQYF
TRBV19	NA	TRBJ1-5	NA	TGTGCCAGTAGTACCCCGGGAGCCTATAATCAGCCCCAGCATTTT	CASSTPGAYNQPQHF
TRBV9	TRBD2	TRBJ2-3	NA	TGTGCCAGCAGTTATAGCGGGGACACAGATACGCAGTATTTT	CASSYSGDTDTQYF
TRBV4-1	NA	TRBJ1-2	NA	TGCGCCAGCAGCCAACCCAGGGGTAACTATGGCTACACCTTC	CASSQPRGNYGYTF
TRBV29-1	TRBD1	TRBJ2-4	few	TGCAGCGCCCGTAATCAGGGGGCAAACATTCAGTACTTC	CSARNQGANIQYF
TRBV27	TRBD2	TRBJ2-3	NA	TGTGCCAGCAGTTCGGACTTAGCGGGAGATACGCAGTATTTT	CASSSDLAGDTQYF
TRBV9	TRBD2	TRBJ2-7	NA	TGTGCCAGCAGCGTGTCCGGGGGGTCCTACGAGCAGTACTTC	CASSVSGGSYEQYF